These T cell receptor beta chains were read from a single sample in a study of blood T cell repertoires in COVID-19. Profiled with immunoSEQ multiplex PCR; TCRdb holds only in-frame clones, not every one. The data show 90,000 to 140,000 clones, under 90% seen once. Sequencing was carried out using peripheral blood. The receptors were sampled from an elderly man with acute or convalescent COVID-19. CDR3s include the opening cysteine and the closing phenylalanine or tryptophan. The order of the fields is V gene, J gene, D gene, clone size, CDR3 DNA, CDR3 protein. A D gene is named only where the DNA matches it firmly. Size is stated for part of the rows, as once, few or many counts, or as a class when the clone is expanded.

TRBV5-4	TRBJ2-3	.	.	TGTGCCAGCACCTTTTCCTACACAGATACGCAGTATTTT	CASTFSYTDTQYF
TRBV5-1	TRBJ1-1	TRBD1	.	TGCGCCAGCAGCTTGGACGGACAGGGGAACACTGAAGCTTTCTTT	CASSLDGQGNTEAFF
TRBV7-2	TRBJ2-2	TRBD2	.	TGTGCCAGCAGTAGACTAGCGGGAGCCACCTTCACCGGGGAGCTGTTTTTT	CASSRLAGATFTGELFF
TRBV5-1	TRBJ1-1	.	.	TGCGCCAGCAGCTCCTACCGATCGACAGTGAACACTGAAGCTTTCTTT	CASSSYRSTVNTEAFF
TRBV5-1	TRBJ2-1	.	.	TGCGCCAGCAGCTTCATAGGAGGACAGTCCAATGAGCAGTTCTTC	CASSFIGGQSNEQFF
TRBV12-3/TRBV12-4	TRBJ1-6	.	.	TGTGCCAGCAGTTTAAACAGTTTTCTCCACTTT	CASSLNSFLHF
TRBV7-3	TRBJ2-2	.	.	TGTGCCAGCAGCTTAAGGGCAGCCAACACCGGGGAGCTGTTTTTT	CASSLRAANTGELFF
TRBV6-4	TRBJ2-3	TRBD1	.	TGTGCCAGCAGTTCGGGACAGACTAGCACAGATACGCAGTATTTT	CASSSGQTSTDTQYF
TRBV29-1	TRBJ2-2	.	.	TGCAGCGTTGGGACAGCGAACACCGGGGAGCTGTTTTTT	CSVGTANTGELFF
TRBV29-1	TRBJ1-1	.	.	TGCAGCACCTCAGAATTCACTGAAGCTTTCTTT	CSTSEFTEAFF
TRBV28	TRBJ2-7	TRBD2	.	TGTGCCAGCAGTTTAAGCTCGGGACTAGCGGAGCAGTCCTACGAGCAGTACTTC	CASSLSSGLAEQSYEQYF
TRBV10-3	TRBJ1-2	TRBD1	.	TGTGCCATCAGTGCGGACAGGATTGGAGGCTACACCTTC	CAISADRIGGYTF
TRBV11-2	TRBJ2-3	.	once	TGTGCCAGCTCAGCGGACCGCACAGATACGCAGTATTTT	CASSADRTDTQYF
TRBV28	TRBJ1-2	.	.	TGTGCCAGCAGTTTAAACCCAGATAAATCCTACACCTTC	CASSLNPDKSYTF
TRBV29-1	TRBJ1-1	.	.	TGCAGCGTCAGAGTCGGCGGACTAGAAGCTTTCTTT	CSVRVGGLEAFF